One and the same sample provided the 3 T cell receptor beta chains below, sequenced in a study of T cell responses to AZD1222 COVID-19 vaccine. Profiled with immunoSEQ multiplex PCR; TCRdb holds only in-frame clones, not every one. The table includes tens of thousands of clones, approximately 84% detected once. The sample was peripheral blood, taken on day 0 of AZD1222 vaccination. The receptor source for this set is an adult in good health.

J is TRBJ2-2 and V is TRBV5-1; a weak D match, TRBD2 (6 bases). The CDR3 sequence is 15 residues long. Germline CDR1 and CDR2: SGHRS and YFSETQ. V gave up 6 bases and J gave up 2 bases, with 14 bases separating them. The CDR3 DNA reads as TGCGCCAGCACTATCGGGACTTCCAACACCGGGGAGCTGTTTTTT. This sequence encodes CASTIGTSNTGELFF.

The CDR3 reads CATSRDRSRGKQPQHF. DNA of the CDR3: TGTGCCACCAGCAGAGATAGGAGCAGGGGTAAACAGCCCCAGCATTTT. V usage is TRBV15 and J usage is TRBJ1-5, with a tentative D call TRBD1 (6 bases). The CDR3 has 16 amino acids. Trimming pared 0 bases from V and 7 bases from J, leaving 16 bases between. Germline values: CDR1 LNHNV, CDR2 YYDKDF (reference sequence).

The genes are TRBV7-8 and TRBJ1-1; no clear D gene. Germline CDR1 reads SGHVS; CDR2 reads FQNEAQ. The CDR3 is made up of 14 amino acids. The ends were cut back, 5 bases at V and 1 base at J, with 11 bases in the middle. CDR3 in DNA: TGTGCCAGCAGCCGAGGTATAGGGAACACTGAAGCTTTCTTT. It codes for CASSRGIGNTEAFF.